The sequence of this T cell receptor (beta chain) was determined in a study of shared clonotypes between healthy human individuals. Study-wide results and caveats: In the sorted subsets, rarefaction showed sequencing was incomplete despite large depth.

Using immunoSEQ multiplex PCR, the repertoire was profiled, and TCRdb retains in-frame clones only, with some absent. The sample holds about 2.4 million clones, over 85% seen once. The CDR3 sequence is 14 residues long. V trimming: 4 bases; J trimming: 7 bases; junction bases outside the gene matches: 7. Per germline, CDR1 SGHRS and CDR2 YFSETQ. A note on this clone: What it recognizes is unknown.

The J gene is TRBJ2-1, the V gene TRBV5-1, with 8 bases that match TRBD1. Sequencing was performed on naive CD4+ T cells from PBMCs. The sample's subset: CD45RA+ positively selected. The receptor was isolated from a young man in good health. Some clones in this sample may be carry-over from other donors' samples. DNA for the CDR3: TGCGCCAGCAGCACGGGACAGGATTGGAATGAGCAGTTCTTC. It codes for CASSTGQDWNEQFF.